These T cell receptor beta chains were read from a single sample in a study of blood T cell repertoires in COVID-19. Libraries were prepared by immunoSEQ multiplex PCR; TCRdb keeps only in-frame clonotypes and omits some of them. The data show 70,000 to 80,000 clones, less than 95% seen once. The sample taken for sequencing was peripheral blood. The origin of the receptors is a woman aged 60-75 years with active COVID-19. Both conserved end residues are part of each CDR3. A D gene is named only where the DNA matches it firmly. Size tells how often a clone was seen (once, few, many) or the class of an expanded clone, and some rows leave it out.

clone_size	v_call	d_call	j_call	cdr3_nt	cdr3_aa
-	TRBV30	TRBD2	TRBJ2-7	TGTGCCTGGAGTCCAGGACTAGCGGGGATCTACGAGCAGTACTTC	CAWSPGLAGIYEQYF
once	TRBV4-2	-	TRBJ2-1	TGTGCCAGCAGCCAATCGTTCGGGATAGGGAACAATGAGCAGTTCTTC	CASSQSFGIGNNEQFF
-	TRBV6-5	-	TRBJ2-3	TGTGCCAGCAGAACTTATGGCACAGATACGCAGTATTTT	CASRTYGTDTQYF
-	TRBV5-5	TRBD1	TRBJ2-7	TGTGCCAGCAGCTTAACAGGGGGCACCTACGAGCAGTACTTC	CASSLTGGTYEQYF
-	TRBV28	-	TRBJ1-6	TGTGCCGCCCTGGGGGCAGGGGAGCTTGGCTATAATTCACCCCTCCACTTT	CAALGAGELGYNSPLHF
-	TRBV6-5	TRBD2	TRBJ2-3	TGTGCCAGAAGGCGGCGTAGCGGGAGGGAAGATACGCAGTATTTT	CARRRRSGREDTQYF
-	TRBV19	TRBD2	TRBJ2-1	TGTGCCAGTAGTAAAACTAGCGGGAGCTCGGTTTATGACAATGAGCAGTTCTTC	CASSKTSGSSVYDNEQFF
-	TRBV5-1	-	TRBJ2-1	TGCGCCAGCAGCTACTTTGGTGAGCAGTTCTTC	CASSYFGEQFF
-	TRBV2	-	TRBJ2-1	TGTGCCAGCAGAAGGGACTCGACACTTCGCGAGCAGTTCTTC	CASRRDSTLREQFF
-	TRBV30	-	TRBJ2-7	TGTGCCTGCAGGGATATAGCCTACGAGCAGTACTTC	CACRDIAYEQYF
-	TRBV6-6	TRBD1	TRBJ1-5	TGTGCCAGCAGCCGGGACAGGGGCTTACAGCCCCAGCATTTT	CASSRDRGLQPQHF
few	TRBV19	TRBD1	TRBJ2-7	TGTGCCAGTAAGGGGACAGGAGCCTACGAGCAGTACTTC	CASKGTGAYEQYF
-	TRBV28	TRBD1	TRBJ1-2	TGTGCCAGCAAGACACAGGGGATTGGGGGTGGCTACACCTTC	CASKTQGIGGGYTF
-	TRBV2	TRBD1	TRBJ1-4	TGTGCCAGCAGGGGACAGCTGAATGAAAAACTGTTTTTT	CASRGQLNEKLFF
-	TRBV7-9	-	TRBJ1-6	TGTGCCAGCAGCTTACAGGTGAATTCACCCCTCCACTTT	CASSLQVNSPLHF
-	TRBV15	-	TRBJ2-7	TGTGCCACCAGCAGAGGGGCAACGCTATCCTACGAGCAGTACTTC	CATSRGATLSYEQYF
-	TRBV5-1	-	TRBJ2-3	TGCGCCAGCAGCTTGGGTGGACTGGGCACAGATACGCAGTATTTT	CASSLGGLGTDTQYF
-	TRBV27	TRBD2	TRBJ2-1	TGTGCCAGCAGTTCTGGCGGGAGGGCCGTTGAGCAGTTCTTC	CASSSGGRAVEQFF
-	TRBV18	-	TRBJ2-7	TGTGCCAGCTCACCCCGGTCCCCGGCGGGGGCCACCTACGAGCAGTACTTC	CASSPRSPAGATYEQYF
once	TRBV4-1	-	TRBJ1-1	TGCGCCAGCAGCCAAAGAGGCTCGAACACTGAAGCTTTCTTT	CASSQRGSNTEAFF
few	TRBV28	-	TRBJ1-5	TGTGCCAGCAGTCAGGACTTCAATCAGCCCCAGCATTTT	CASSQDFNQPQHF
-	TRBV4-1	TRBD2	TRBJ2-7	TGCGCCAGCAGCCTCTATAGCGGGAGCTCCTACGAGCAGTACTTC	CASSLYSGSSYEQYF
-	TRBV9	-	TRBJ2-3	TGTGCCAGCAGCGGGACTAGCACAGATACGCAGTATTTT	CASSGTSTDTQYF
-	TRBV7-2	-	TRBJ1-6	TGTGCCAGCAGCTTAGGTTCGCGTACAGCCAATTCACCCCTCCACTTT	CASSLGSRTANSPLHF
-	TRBV4-1	-	TRBJ1-5	TGCGCCAGCAGCCAAGATCCGGGAGGACAGCCCCAGCATTTT	CASSQDPGGQPQHF
-	TRBV3-1/TRBV3-2	TRBD2	TRBJ2-3	TGTGCCAGCAGCCCTAGCGGGGGGACAGATACGCAGTATTTT	CASSPSGGTDTQYF
-	TRBV2	-	TRBJ2-7	TGTGCCAGCAGGTCTCAGGGGCCAAGGGCCCACGAGCAGTACTTC	CASRSQGPRAHEQYF
-	TRBV25-1	-	TRBJ2-1	TGTGCCAGCAGTGCCGGAGTCGTGAACGAGCAGTTCTTC	CASSAGVVNEQFF
-	TRBV18	-	TRBJ2-7	TGTGCCAGCTCAAGGGGCGGCTACGAGCAGTACTTC	CASSRGGYEQYF
-	TRBV28	-	TRBJ1-6	TGTGCCAGCATGGGGAGCTCCTATAATTCACCCCTCCACTTT	CASMGSSYNSPLHF
-	TRBV3-1/TRBV3-2	-	TRBJ2-1	TGTGCCAGCAGCAGGAGGGACAATGAGCAGTTCTTC	CASSRRDNEQFF
-	TRBV3-1/TRBV3-2	TRBD2	TRBJ2-2	TGTGCCAGCAGCCAAGATTATCGGGAGGGGGGCACCGGGGAGCTGTTTTTT	CASSQDYREGGTGELFF
-	TRBV12-3/TRBV12-4	TRBD1	TRBJ2-4	TGTGCCAGCAGCGTACACAGGGGACCTGGGTACTTC	CASSVHRGPGYF
-	TRBV3-1/TRBV3-2	TRBD2	TRBJ2-7	TGTGCCAGCAGCCAAGATCTCGGAGCGGGAGGGAACGAGCAGTACTTC	CASSQDLGAGGNEQYF
-	TRBV18	-	TRBJ2-5	TGTGCCAGCTCACCCCAGGGTAAAGAGACCCAGTACTTC	CASSPQGKETQYF
-	TRBV6-1	-	TRBJ1-1	TGTGCCAGCAGTGAAAGCGGCGGGCTACAAGCTTTCTTT	CASSESGGLQAFF
-	TRBV18	TRBD1	TRBJ1-6	TGTGCCAGCTCACCTGGGACAGCGGGCTCACCCCTCCACTTT	CASSPGTAGSPLHF
-	TRBV6-5	TRBD1	TRBJ2-7	TGTGCCAGCAGAATCGGACAGGGGTCGTCCTACGAGCAGTACTTC	CASRIGQGSSYEQYF
-	TRBV19	TRBD2	TRBJ2-2	TGTGCCAGTAGCCCTTGGGGGGGTCGCGGCACCGGGGAGCTGTTTTTT	CASSPWGGRGTGELFF
-	TRBV28	TRBD1	TRBJ2-1	TGTGCCAGCAGTTTTACCCCCGGACAGGGACCACAGTACAATGAGCAGTTCTTC	CASSFTPGQGPQYNEQFF
-	TRBV5-4	TRBD2	TRBJ2-3	TGTGCCAGCAGCTCCCAAGCGGGGGGGACCTATACGCAGTATTTT	CASSSQAGGTYTQYF
-	TRBV19	TRBD1	TRBJ1-1	TGTGCCAGTGGCTACAGGGGAGGCACTGAAGCTTTCTTT	CASGYRGGTEAFF
-	TRBV6-5	TRBD1	TRBJ1-5	TGTGCCAGCCTTAAGGGGGCGCCCAATCAGCCCCAGCATTTT	CASLKGAPNQPQHF
-	TRBV28	-	TRBJ2-1	TGTGCCAGCAAATCAAGGGGGCGGGGTACGTTCTTC	CASKSRGRGTFF
-	TRBV19	-	TRBJ2-7	TGTGCCAGTAGTATTAAGGCCCCGGGGGACGAGCAGTACTTC	CASSIKAPGDEQYF
-	TRBV5-1	TRBD2	TRBJ2-1	TGCGCCAGCAGCTTGGTTGGCGGGAGGTTATTCTTC	CASSLVGGRLFF
-	TRBV28	TRBD1	TRBJ1-2	TGTGCCAGCAGGCGCCGGGACAGGGATGGCTACACCTTC	CASRRRDRDGYTF
few	TRBV5-1	TRBD1	TRBJ1-5	TGCGCCAGCAGCCAGGGACAGGGGGATCAGCCCCAGCATTTT	CASSQGQGDQPQHF
-	TRBV11-3	TRBD2	TRBJ2-1	TGTGCCAGCAGCTCTAGCGGGGCCCACAATGAGCAGTTCTTC	CASSSSGAHNEQFF
-	TRBV5-4	TRBD2	TRBJ2-1	TGTGCCAGCGGCAGACTAGCGGGACTCAATGAGCAGTTCTTC	CASGRLAGLNEQFF
-	TRBV10-3	-	TRBJ2-1	TGTGCCATCAGTGACCAGATCTACAATGAGCAGTTCTTC	CAISDQIYNEQFF
-	TRBV19	-	TRBJ2-7	TGTGCCAGTAGTGCGGGCTACGAGCAGTACTTC	CASSAGYEQYF
-	TRBV6-5	TRBD1	TRBJ1-6	TGTGCCAGCATAAGTGATGGGACAGCTAATTCACCCCTCCACTTT	CASISDGTANSPLHF
-	TRBV5-1	TRBD1	TRBJ2-7	TGCGCCAGCAGCGTGGGAACCGGGACAGGGCGGCACGAGCAGTACTTC	CASSVGTGTGRHEQYF
-	TRBV28	TRBD1	TRBJ1-2	TGTGCCAGCAGTTTAGTGGGGACAGGGGTACAGGGGTATGGCTACACCTTC	CASSLVGTGVQGYGYTF
few	TRBV10-2	TRBD2	TRBJ2-1	TGCGCCAGCAGGACCGTCGGGCGGGAGGTATACAATGAGCAGTTCTTC	CASRTVGREVYNEQFF
-	TRBV10-3	-	TRBJ1-3	TGTGCCATCAGGGATGGCGGAATCTCTGGAAACACCATATATTTT	CAIRDGGISGNTIYF
-	TRBV5-1	-	TRBJ2-5	TGCGCCAGCAGCTTGTCGTACCAAGAGACCCAGTACTTC	CASSLSYQETQYF